Listed below are T cell receptor beta chains from one sample, sequenced in a study of response to subunit inactivated influenza vaccine. TCRdb redid the calling of the RT-PCR reads with MiXCR, one entry per CDR3 protein. The sample lists around 480,000 distinct CDR3 sequences; about a tenth were seen once. The sequences come from PBMCs from blood, collected roughly 6 weeks after vaccination. The receptors shown here come from a man between 45 and 60 years old who received an inactivated influenza vaccine. Both conserved end residues are part of each CDR3. A D gene is named only where the DNA matches it firmly. A row's size may be missing; if present it is once, few, many or a size class.

v_call	j_call	d_call	clone_size	cdr3_aa	cdr3_nt
TRBV11-2	TRBJ2-1	TRBD2	.	CASSRSGRRSTTNEQFF	TGTGCCAGCAGCCGTAGCGGGAGAAGATCTACTACCAATGAGCAGTTCTTC
TRBV20-1	TRBJ2-1	TRBD2	.	CSARSGTSSLYEQFF	TGCAGTGCAAGAAGCGGGACTAGTAGTTTGTATGAGCAGTTCTTC
TRBV19	TRBJ2-7	TRBD2	.	CASSIGAGPYEQYF	TGTGCCAGTAGTATAGGAGCGGGACCCTACGAGCAGTACTTC
TRBV4-3	TRBJ2-7	TRBD1	once	CASSQDRTGRSPYEQYF	TGCGCCAGCAGCCAAGACAGGACAGGGAGATCCCCCTACGAGCAGTACTTC
TRBV5-1	TRBJ1-5	.	many	CASSLAGMSNQPQHF	TGCGCCAGCAGCTTGGCGGGAATGAGCAATCAGCCCCAGCATTTT
TRBV7-9	TRBJ2-7	.	many	CASSPVGNEQYF	TGTGCCAGCAGCCCCGTTGGAAACGAGCAGTACTTC
TRBV2	TRBJ1-4	.	many	CASSVPTINEKLFF	TGTGCCAGCAGTGTACCGACAATTAATGAAAAACTGTTTTTT
TRBV6-5	TRBJ1-3	.	.	CASKTGNTIYF	TGTGCCAGCAAGACTGGAAACACCATATATTTT
TRBV28	TRBJ1-1	.	few	CASRDPMNTEAFF	TGTGCCAGTCGGGACCCGATGAACACTGAAGCTTTCTTT
TRBV10-3	TRBJ1-2	.	many	CAISESGQMRVGYTF	TGTGCCATCAGTGAGTCGGGGCAGATGAGAGTTGGCTACACCTTC
TRBV10-3	TRBJ1-5	.	.	CAISGNEGQPQHF	TGTGCCATCAGTGGTAATGAGGGGCAGCCCCAGCATTTT
TRBV7-2	TRBJ1-1	TRBD1	few	CASSSRDRTLNTEAFF	TGTGCCAGCAGCTCAAGGGACAGGACCCTGAACACTGAAGCTTTCTTT
TRBV15	TRBJ2-1	.	few	CATSRDILAIQNEQFF	TGTGCCACCAGCAGAGATATACTAGCTATCCAGAATGAGCAGTTCTTC
TRBV20-1	TRBJ1-2	.	few	CSAPTQGNYGYTF	TGCAGTGCCCCAACCCAGGGCAACTATGGCTACACCTTC
TRBV5-1	TRBJ2-1	TRBD2	many	CASSPHSGRNNEQFF	TGCGCCAGCAGCCCACATAGCGGGAGGAACAATGAGCAGTTCTTC
TRBV2	TRBJ2-5	.	.	CASSESNSQETQYF	TGTGCCAGCAGCGAGAGTAACAGCCAAGAGACCCAGTACTTC
TRBV7-2	TRBJ2-3	.	many	CASSPLGRTDTQYF	TGTGCCAGCAGCCCACTGGGGAGGACAGATACGCAGTATTTT
TRBV11-1	TRBJ2-7	.	many	CASSQGGGVAYEQYF	TGTGCCAGCAGCCAAGGTGGCGGGGTCGCCTACGAGCAGTACTTC
TRBV3-1	TRBJ2-7	.	.	CASRPTRGSYEQYF	TGTGCCAGCAGGCCGACTCGGGGCTCCTACGAGCAGTACTTC